A single sample is the source of the 17 T cell receptor beta chains below, sequenced in a study of cytomegalovirus exposure and HLA in healthy donors (dated by TCRdb to 2016 to 2017). The method was the immunoSEQ multiplex PCR assay. The table was pulled from immuneACCESS by TCRdb, which kept in-frame rearrangements only. Such tables lose some clones; where checked, under half of the loss comes from unresolved V genes, and the rest has no known cause. Across this sample there are about 180,000 clones, with around nine tenths seen only once. The top ten clonotypes cover about 1.5% of the sample. The sequencing sample was made of PBMCs. The source is a woman in her twenties or thirties in good health and CMV-seronegative.

The chain carries TRBV5-8 and TRBJ2-7; tentative D call: TRBD2 (6 bases). The germline CDR1 and CDR2 sequences are SGHTS and YDEGEE. The CDR3 length is 13 residues. Trimming pared 10 bases from V and 0 bases from J, leaving 14 bases between. In nucleotides, the CDR3 is TGTGCCCACGGGGGACGCAACTCCTACGAGCAGTACTTC. As protein: CAHGGRNSYEQYF.

The chain carries TRBV14 and TRBJ2-5; TRBD1 matches at 10 bases. V gave up 4 bases and J gave up 4 bases; unmatched junction bases: 9. The CDR3 consists of 16 residues. Germline lookup yields CDR1 SGHDN and CDR2 FVKESK. CDR3 residues: CASSPDPGQGTETQYF. The CDR3 DNA is TGTGCCAGCAGCCCTGACCCGGGACAGGGGACAGAGACCCAGTACTTC.

The rearrangement links TRBV6-5 to TRBJ1-2; D is unresolved. V gave up 0 bases and J gave up 0 bases, with 8 bases separating them. This CDR3 comprises 15 residues. The germline CDR1 and CDR2 sequences are MNHEY and SVGAGI. The CDR3 loop is CASSYSAQTNYGYTF. CDR3 coding DNA: TGTGCCAGCAGTTACTCTGCACAGACTAACTATGGCTACACCTTC.

CDR3 loop: CASSISGGYTF. The CDR3 DNA follows: TGTGCCAGTAGTATTTCCGGTGGCTACACCTTC. The J gene is TRBJ1-2, the V gene TRBV19; D gene unclear. V lost 3 bases, J lost 7 bases, and 6 bases lay in between. CDR1 LNHDA and CDR2 SQIVND come from the germline V gene (reference sequence). The CDR3 contains 11 residues.

The CDR3 protein is CASSTDREKLFF. As DNA, the CDR3 is TGTGCCAGTAGTACCGACAGGGAAAAACTGTTTTTT. The V gene is TRBV19, the J gene TRBJ1-4, with a weak D call TRBD1 (6 bases). V was pared by 4 bases and J by 8 bases, with 8 bases between. CDR1 LNHDA and CDR2 SQIVND come from the germline V gene (reference sequence). This CDR3 is built from 12 residues.

The V call is TRBV4-3, the J call TRBJ1-6, with D hard to call. This CDR3 spans 13 amino acids. V was clipped by 0 bases and J by 9 bases, with 6 bases between them. Germline CDR1 LGHNA, CDR2 YSLEER. CDR3 in DNA: TGCGCCAGCAGCCAAGACCGCGGTTCACCCCTCCACTTT. Residues: CASSQDRGSPLHF.

This clone turned up a few times. This chain links TRBV5-1 with TRBJ1-2; D remains unclear. Germline lookup yields CDR1 SGHRS and CDR2 YFSETQ. Trimming cost V 2 bases and J 0 bases, with 5 bases left between them. There are 13 residues in the CDR3. In DNA form, the CDR3 reads TGCGCCAGCAGCTTCCAGGCTAACTATGGCTACACCTTC. It yields the protein CASSFQANYGYTF.

The J gene is TRBJ2-2, the V gene TRBV9; D is perhaps TRBD1 (5 bases). The CDR3 consists of 15 residues. Trimming cost V 3 bases and J 7 bases, with 16 bases left between them. Germline lookup yields CDR1 SGDLS and CDR2 YYNGEE. The CDR3 reads CASSGDPQGHGELFF. CDR3 DNA: TGTGCCAGCAGCGGTGACCCCCAGGGTCACGGGGAGCTGTTTTTT.

The chain uses TRBV27 and TRBJ2-3, with D possibly being TRBD1 (6 bases). V was pared by 2 bases and J by 0 bases, with 9 bases between. There are 15 residues in the CDR3. From germline, CDR1 is MNHEY and CDR2 SMNVEV (reference sequence). CDR3 protein: CASSLGTSSTDTQYF. The DNA for the CDR3 is TGTGCCAGCAGTTTAGGGACATCTAGCACAGATACGCAGTATTTT.

The V and J genes are TRBV13 and TRBJ2-2; a weak D match, TRBD1 (6 bases). The CDR3 is 15 residues long. V lost 7 bases and J 4 bases, leaving 16 bases between the germline ends. CDR1 and CDR2 from the germline V gene are PRHDT and FYEKMQ (reference sequence). DNA of the CDR3: TGTGCCAGCAAAAACAGGGCTGGTCCCACCGGGGAGCTGTTTTTT. Amino acids: CASKNRAGPTGELFF.

The genes are TRBV30 and TRBJ1-3; D gene ambiguous. In germline, CDR1 is GTSNPN, CDR2 SVGIG (reference sequence). Trimming left V 2 bases short and J 0 bases short, with 5 bases between. The CDR3 runs 13 residues. The CDR3 spells CAWSSGSGNTIYF. Written as DNA, the CDR3 is TGTGCCTGGAGTTCCGGCTCTGGAAACACCATATATTTT.

The chain is built from TRBV30 and TRBJ1-2; D is uncertain. V lost 7 bases, J lost 7 bases, and 19 bases lay in between. The germline V gene encodes CDR1 GTSNPN and CDR2 SVGIG (reference sequence). The CDR3 contains 13 residues. CDR3: CASNRETPLGYTF. The CDR3 DNA reads TGTGCCTCAAACAGAGAGACCCCTCTTGGCTACACCTTC.

There are a few counts of this clone. This chain joins TRBV19 and TRBJ1-2; 8 bases line up with TRBD1. Germline V gene data show CDR1 as LNHDA and CDR2 as SQIVND (reference sequence). The length of the CDR3 is 15 residues. After removal of 3 bases from V and 5 bases from J, the junction contained 8 bases not matched to a gene. The CDR3 reads CASSISTGGGYGYTF. The CDR3 DNA is TGTGCCAGTAGTATTTCCACAGGGGGAGGATATGGCTACACCTTC.

This chain joins TRBV9 and TRBJ2-2; the match to TRBD1 covers 9 bases. Germline-derived CDR1 and CDR2 are SGDLS and YYNGEE. This CDR3 region has 16 residues. Trimming took 0 bases from V and 3 from J; bases not matched to a gene: 3. The CDR3 loop is CASSVEGTGYTGELFF. The CDR3 bases are TGTGCCAGCAGCGTAGAGGGGACAGGGTACACCGGGGAGCTGTTTTTT. Full variable domain (missing parts from reference TRBV9 and TRBJ2-2): DSGVTQTPKHLITATGQRVTLRCSPRSGDLSVYWYQQSLDQGLQFLIQYYNGEERAKGNILERFSAQQFPDLHSELNLSSLELGDSALYFCASSVEGTGYTGELFFGEGSRLTVL.

V and J are TRBV7-9 and TRBJ1-2; the match to TRBD1 covers 7 bases. This CDR3 spans 13 amino acids. After removal of 11 bases from V and 5 bases from J, the junction contained 11 bases not matched to a gene. Germline V gene data show CDR1 as SEHNR and CDR2 as FQNEAQ (reference sequence). Written as DNA, the CDR3 is TGTGCCTCTCGGAGGGGGCTGGTATATGGCTACACCTTC. Translating gives CASRRGLVYGYTF.

Only one count was recorded for this clone. V is TRBV27 and J is TRBJ2-5; possible D gene TRBD1, 6 bases. CDR3 length: 13 residues. Between the trimmed V and J ends, which lost 7 bases and 3 bases, there was a span of 12 bases. Germline loops: CDR1 MNHEY, CDR2 SMNVEV (reference sequence). The CDR3: CASTNRVEETQYF. The CDR3 bases are TGTGCCAGCACTAACAGGGTAGAAGAGACCCAGTACTTC.

The chain employs TRBV5-1 and TRBJ2-5; no definite D call. Germline assignment: CDR1 SGHRS and CDR2 YFSETQ. This CDR3 is 13 amino acids long. Between the trimmed V and J ends, which lost 5 bases and 0 bases, there was a span of 8 bases. The CDR3, as DNA: TGCGCCAGCAGAGAAGGAGACCAAGAGACCCAGTACTTC. This sequence encodes CASREGDQETQYF.